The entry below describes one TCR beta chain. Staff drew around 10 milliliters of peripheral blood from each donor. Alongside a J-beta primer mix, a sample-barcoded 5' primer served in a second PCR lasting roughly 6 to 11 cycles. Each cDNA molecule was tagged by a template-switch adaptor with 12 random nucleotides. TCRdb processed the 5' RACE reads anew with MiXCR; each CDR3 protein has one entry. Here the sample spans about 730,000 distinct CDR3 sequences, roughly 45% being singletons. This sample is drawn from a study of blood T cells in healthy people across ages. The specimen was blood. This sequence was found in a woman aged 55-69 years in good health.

CDR3 in amino acids: CSVEIGDLHNEQFF. CDR3 DNA: TGCAGCGTTGAAATCGGGGACTTGCACAATGAGCAGTTCTTC. V usage is TRBV29-1 and J usage is TRBJ2-1, with a weak D call TRBD2 (6 bases). This CDR3 is built from 14 residues. Trimming cost V 2 bases and J 5 bases, with 13 bases left between them. In germline, CDR1 is SQVTM, CDR2 ANQGSEA.